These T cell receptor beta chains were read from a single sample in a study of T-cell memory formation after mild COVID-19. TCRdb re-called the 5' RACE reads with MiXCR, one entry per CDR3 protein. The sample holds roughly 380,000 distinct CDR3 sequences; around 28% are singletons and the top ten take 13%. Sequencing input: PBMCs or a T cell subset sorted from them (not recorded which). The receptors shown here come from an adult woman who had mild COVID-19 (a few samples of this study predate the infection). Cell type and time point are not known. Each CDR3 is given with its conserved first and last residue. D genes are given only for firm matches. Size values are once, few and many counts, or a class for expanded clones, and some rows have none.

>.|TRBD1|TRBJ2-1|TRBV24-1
CATSDWDSSYNEQFF
TGTGCCACCAGTGATTGGGACAGCTCCTACAATGAGCAGTTCTTC
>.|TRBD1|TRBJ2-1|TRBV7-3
CASSARTGAYNEQFF
TGTGCCAGCAGCGCCCGGACAGGGGCCTACAATGAGCAGTTCTTC
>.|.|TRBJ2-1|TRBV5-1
CASSLGLGDNEQFF
TGCGCCAGCAGCTTGGGACTAGGGGACAATGAGCAGTTCTTC
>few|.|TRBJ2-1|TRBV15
CATTFPSTGRNEQFF
TGTGCCACCACCTTCCCATCGACAGGCAGGAATGAGCAGTTCTTC
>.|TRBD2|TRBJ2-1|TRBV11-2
CASSSDSGSPSYNEQFF
TGTGCCAGCAGCTCCGATAGCGGGAGCCCTTCCTACAATGAGCAGTTCTTC
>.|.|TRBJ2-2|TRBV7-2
CASSSGLGGTGELFF
TGTGCCAGCAGCTCTGGTCTGGGGGGCACCGGGGAGCTGTTTTTT
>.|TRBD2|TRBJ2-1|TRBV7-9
CASSLFTSGKYNEQFF
TGTGCCAGCAGCTTATTTACTAGCGGGAAGTACAATGAGCAGTTCTTC
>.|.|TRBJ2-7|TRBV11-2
CASSPGASEQYF
TGTGCCAGCAGCCCTGGGGCCTCCGAGCAGTACTTC
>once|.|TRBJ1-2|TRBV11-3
CASSLRDRYGYTF
TGTGCCAGCAGCTTACGGGACCGCTATGGCTACACCTTC
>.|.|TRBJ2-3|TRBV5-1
CASSPYYSDTQYF
TGCGCCAGCAGCCCGTACTACTCAGATACGCAGTATTTT
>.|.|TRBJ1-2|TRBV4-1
CASSQEWVGGYTF
TGCGCCAGCAGCCAAGAGTGGGTTGGAGGCTACACCTTC
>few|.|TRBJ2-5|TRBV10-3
CAISGPGAPGETQYF
TGTGCCATCAGTGGTCCAGGGGCCCCAGGGGAGACCCAGTACTTC
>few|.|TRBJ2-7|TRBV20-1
CSARVGGSKNEQYF
TGCAGTGCTAGAGTAGGGGGATCCAAGAACGAGCAGTACTTC
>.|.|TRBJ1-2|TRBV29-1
CSDGGGWHGDGYTF
TGCAGCGACGGAGGAGGATGGCACGGGGATGGCTACACCTTC
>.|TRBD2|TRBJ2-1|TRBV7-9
CASSFRLAGDQFF
TGTGCCAGCAGCTTTCGACTAGCGGGGGACCAGTTCTTC
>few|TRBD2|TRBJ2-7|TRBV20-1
CSARDRGLAGAGAYEQYF
TGCAGTGCTAGAGATCGGGGACTAGCGGGTGCTGGCGCCTACGAGCAGTACTTC
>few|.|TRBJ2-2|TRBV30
CALAEGQFNTGELFF
TGTGCCCTGGCAGAGGGACAATTTAACACCGGGGAGCTGTTTTTT
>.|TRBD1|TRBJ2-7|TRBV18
CASSPVLGQTEQYF
TGTGCCAGCTCCCCCGTCTTGGGACAGACAGAGCAGTACTTC